This is a list of T cell receptor beta chains from one sample in a study of T cell changes during pregnancy in multiple sclerosis. Generated by immunoSEQ multiplex PCR, the TCRdb table keeps only in-frame clones and is missing some. The sample contains 95,000 to 110,000 clones, around 94% of which appear only once. The sequencing here drew on peripheral blood, taken after pregnancy. All receptors derive from a female donor with multiple sclerosis, enrolled in a pregnancy study. CDR3s leave out the opening cysteine and the closing phenylalanine or tryptophan. The D gene is left open where the match is weak. Expanded clones get a size class; other rows say once, few or many, or leave the size out.

J	size	D	V	CDR3
TRBJ1-5	-	-	TRBV7-9	ASSLAGSADSGNQPQH
TRBJ2-2	-	-	TRBV18	ASSPPQRAVGELF
TRBJ1-2	-	-	TRBV18	ASSPSTATYGYT
TRBJ1-1	-	TRBD1	TRBV6-1	ASSEETGLNTEAF
TRBJ2-3	few	-	TRBV29-1	SVGLSGSDTQY
TRBJ1-5	-	-	TRBV4-2	ASSQDEAGFYQPQH
TRBJ2-1	-	TRBD1	TRBV11-2	ASSVLTGTGVGNEQF
TRBJ1-2	-	TRBD1	TRBV7-9	ASSLGPETGNYGYT
TRBJ1-3	few	-	TRBV19	ASHTGSAGNTIY
TRBJ1-6	-	TRBD1	TRBV27	ASSILTGGNSPLH
TRBJ1-5	-	-	TRBV21-1	ASSGQGAAGGAGSNQPQH
TRBJ1-6	-	TRBD1	TRBV11-1	ASSSLGGGTPNSPLH